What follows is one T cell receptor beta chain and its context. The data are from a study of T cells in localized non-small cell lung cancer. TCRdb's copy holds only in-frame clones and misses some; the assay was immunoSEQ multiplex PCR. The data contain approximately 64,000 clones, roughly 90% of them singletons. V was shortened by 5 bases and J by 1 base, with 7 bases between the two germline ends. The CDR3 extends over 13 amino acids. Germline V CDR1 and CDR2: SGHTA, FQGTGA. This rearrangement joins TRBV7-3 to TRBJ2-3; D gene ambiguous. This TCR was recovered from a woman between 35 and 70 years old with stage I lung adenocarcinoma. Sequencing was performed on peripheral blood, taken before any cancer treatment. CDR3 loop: CASSTLGTDTQYF. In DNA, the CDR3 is TGTGCCAGCAGCACCCTCGGCACAGATACGCAGTATTTT.